A selection of T cell receptor beta chains follows, all from one sample in a study of prognosis after radiotherapy for stage I lung cancer. MiXCR, applied by TCRdb to the multiplex PCR reads, yields one record per CDR3 protein. Counted here are 20,000 to 30,000 distinct CDR3 sequences, 40% occurring once; the ten biggest clones make up roughly 21%. Sequencing used PBMCs, obtained before or after stereotactic body radiation therapy (not recorded which). The receptors were sampled from a donor of 50 years or more with non-small cell lung cancer. Both conserved end residues are part of each CDR3. A D gene is named only where the DNA matches it firmly. Size is stated for part of the rows, as once, few or many counts, or as a class when the clone is expanded.

>TRBJ2-2|-|TRBV3-1|many|14
TGTGCCAGCAGCCCTGAGGGTCTAGGGGGGGAGCTGTTTTTT
CASSPEGLGGELFF
>TRBJ1-1|-|TRBV7-9|many|15
TGTGCCACCGCCGGAGGGGCGGGCATGAACACTGAAGCTTTCTTT
CATAGGAGMNTEAFF
>TRBJ1-1|-|TRBV7-3|many|13
TGTGCCAGCAGCTTAACGGGGACAAATGAAGCTTTCTTT
CASSLTGTNEAFF
>TRBJ2-1|-|TRBV6-1|-|16
TGTGCCAGCAGTCCTGACGCGAGATCTTACCACGATGAGCAGTTCTTC
CASSPDARSYHDEQFF
>TRBJ2-2|TRBD2|TRBV6-5|medium-sized|16
TGTGCCAGCAAGTGGGTGGGTAGCGGGAAAACCGGGGAGCTGTTTTTT
CASKWVGSGKTGELFF
>TRBJ1-2|TRBD1|TRBV30|many|13
TGTGCCTGGAGCCCGGGACAGGGCTTTGGCTACACCTTC
CAWSPGQGFGYTF
>TRBJ1-5|TRBD1|TRBV2|many|13
TGTGCCAGGGGGACAGCACCCGGCCAGCCCCAGCATTTT
CARGTAPGQPQHF
>TRBJ1-4|-|TRBV7-9|many|15
TGTGCCAGCAGCTTAGGGACACCTGAGGGGGAAAAACTGTTTTTT
CASSLGTPEGEKLFF
>TRBJ2-2|TRBD2|TRBV5-1|medium-sized|20
TGCGCCAGCAGCGCGATTCCGGGACTAGCGGGAGGGCCAGGCACCGGGGAGCTGTTTTTT
CASSAIPGLAGGPGTGELFF
>TRBJ1-5|-|TRBV6-5|-|15
TGTGCCAGCAGTTCCAACGCCCGATTCTATCAGCCCCAGCATTTT
CASSSNARFYQPQHF
>TRBJ1-2|TRBD1|TRBV7-3|many|13
TGTGCCAGCAGCGAACAGGGGGCGAGAGGCTACACCTTC
CASSEQGARGYTF
>TRBJ2-1|TRBD1|TRBV6-2/TRBV6-3|-|14
TGTGCCAGCATTTACGGGACAGGGTTAGATGAGCAGTTCTTC
CASIYGTGLDEQFF
>TRBJ1-1|-|TRBV6-4|-|13
TGTGCCAGCAGTTCCGGGTCGAACACTGAAGCATTCTTT
CASSSGSNTEAFF
>TRBJ1-2|TRBD1|TRBV11-2|-|17
TGTGCCAGCAGCCCCTCCCTGGCAGGGGGCACTGACTATGGCTACACCTTC
CASSPSLAGGTDYGYTF
>TRBJ2-7|-|TRBV6-1|-|16
TGTGCCAGCATTTCCGAAATGGGAACTAGCTCCTACGAGCAGTACTTC
CASISEMGTSSYEQYF
>TRBJ1-3|-|TRBV12-3/TRBV12-4|medium-sized|12
TGTGCCAGCAGTGGATCTGGAAACACCATATATTTT
CASSGSGNTIYF
>TRBJ2-1|TRBD1|TRBV5-4|many|16
TGTGCCAGCAGCCGAATCCCGGGACAGCCAAACAATGAGCAGTTCTTC
CASSRIPGQPNNEQFF
>TRBJ1-2|-|TRBV7-2|-|13
TGTGCCAGCAGCTTACCGGGGGGGCGGTTCTACACCTTC
CASSLPGGRFYTF
>TRBJ1-5|-|TRBV10-3|many|14
TGTGCCATCAGTGAGTCCGGGGGGACCGTTCCCCAGCATTTT
CAISESGGTVPQHF
>TRBJ1-5|-|TRBV14|many|12
TGTGCCAGCAGCCAAGCCCATCAGCCCCAGCATTTT
CASSQAHQPQHF
>TRBJ2-7|TRBD1|TRBV20-1|-|14
TGCAGTTCCACCCCACAGGGGTGTGGAGACGAGCAGTACTTC
CSSTPQGCGDEQYF
>TRBJ1-6|-|TRBV5-1|medium-sized|16
TGCGCCAGCAGCTTGGAGGGTCAGGGGTCGGGCTCACCCCTCCACTTT
CASSLEGQGSGSPLHF
>TRBJ2-1|TRBD2|TRBV6-4|medium-sized|15
TGTGCCAGCAGTGATCGGGGAGGGATATACAATGAGCAGTTCTTC
CASSDRGGIYNEQFF
>TRBJ2-1|-|TRBV6-1|medium-sized|15
TGTGCCAGCATTGGGGGGACAGACTCCTACAATGAGCAGTTCTTC
CASIGGTDSYNEQFF
>TRBJ2-1|-|TRBV6-2/TRBV6-3|many|13
TGTGCCAGCTCTATCCCCAACAGGTATGAGCAGTTCTTC
CASSIPNRYEQFF
>TRBJ1-1|-|TRBV7-8|-|12
TGTGCCAGCAGCTTTATGGGGCCTGAAGCTTTCTTT
CASSFMGPEAFF
>TRBJ1-4|-|TRBV12-3/TRBV12-4|many|14
TGTGCCAGCAGTAGCGGGATCCTGGAGGAAAAACTGTTTTTT
CASSSGILEEKLFF
>TRBJ1-2|TRBD1|TRBV9|many|15
TGTGCCAGCAGCCCCTATACAGGGGGCGACTATGGCTACACCTTC
CASSPYTGGDYGYTF
>TRBJ2-7|-|TRBV5-6|many|14
TGTGCCAGCAGCATAGGGTCGAGCTCCTACGAGCAGTACTTC
CASSIGSSSYEQYF
>TRBJ2-5|-|TRBV18|few|15
TGTGCCAGCTCACCACCGTCAGACGGGTGGGAGACCCAGTACTTC
CASSPPSDGWETQYF
>TRBJ1-1|-|TRBV6-5|-|14
TGTGCCAGCAGTTACTACTCCCGGGACGGAGAAGCTTTCTTT
CASSYYSRDGEAFF
>TRBJ2-7|-|TRBV7-9|-|15
TGTGCCAGCAGCTCCCAACGGTGGGACTCCTACGAGCAGTACTTC
CASSSQRWDSYEQYF
>TRBJ2-5|TRBD2|TRBV24-1|many|19
TGTGCCACCAGTGATCCGACTCCCACTAGCGGGAGAGACCAAGAGACCCAGTACTTC
CATSDPTPTSGRDQETQYF
>TRBJ1-1|-|TRBV4-2|many|14
TGTGCCACTAAGGAGGGGTTAAGTAACACTGAAGCTTTCTTT
CATKEGLSNTEAFF
>TRBJ2-7|-|TRBV20-1|many|15
TGCAGTGCTAGAGGCGGCGAAGGGGAAATCTACGAGCAGTACTTC
CSARGGEGEIYEQYF
>TRBJ1-5|-|TRBV7-7|-|13
TGTGCTAGCATCACCGTGGAGGGCCAGCCCCAGCATTTT
CASITVEGQPQHF
>TRBJ2-7|-|TRBV28|many|13
TGTGCCAGCAGTAGTCTGATACCCTACGAGCAGTACTTC
CASSSLIPYEQYF
>TRBJ2-1|TRBD2|TRBV20-1|many|16
TGCAGTGCTAGAGGGACTAGCGGGAGGGTTTACAATGAGCAGTTCTTC
CSARGTSGRVYNEQFF
>TRBJ1-3|-|TRBV20-1|-|13
TGCAGTGCTAGAATCAGGGTGGGAAACACCATATATTTT
CSARIRVGNTIYF
>TRBJ2-5|TRBD2|TRBV10-3|-|14
TGTGCCACCCAACTGAGCGGGAACCAAGAGACCCAGTACTTC
CATQLSGNQETQYF